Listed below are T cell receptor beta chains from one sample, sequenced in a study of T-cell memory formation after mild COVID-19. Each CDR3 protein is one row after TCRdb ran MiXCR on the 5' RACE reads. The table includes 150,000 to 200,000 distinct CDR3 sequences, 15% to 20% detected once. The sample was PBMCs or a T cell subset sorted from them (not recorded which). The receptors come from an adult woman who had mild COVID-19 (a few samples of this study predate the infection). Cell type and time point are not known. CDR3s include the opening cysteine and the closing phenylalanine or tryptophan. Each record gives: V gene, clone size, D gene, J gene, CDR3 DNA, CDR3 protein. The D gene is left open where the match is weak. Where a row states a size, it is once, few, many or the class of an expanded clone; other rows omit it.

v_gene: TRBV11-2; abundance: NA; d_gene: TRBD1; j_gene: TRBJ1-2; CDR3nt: TGTGCCAGCAGCTTAGATCCCCAGGGGGCGCGTAACTATGGCTACACCTTC; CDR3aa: CASSLDPQGARNYGYTF
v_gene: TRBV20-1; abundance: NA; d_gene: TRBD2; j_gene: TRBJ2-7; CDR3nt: TGCAGTGCTAGAGATCCCAGAGGACTAGCGGGAGGGGCGAGATACGAGCAGTACTTC; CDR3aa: CSARDPRGLAGGARYEQYF
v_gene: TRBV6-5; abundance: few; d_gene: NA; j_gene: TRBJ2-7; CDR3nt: TGTGCCGCCGGACTCGGGACATCTCCCTACGAGCAGTACTTC; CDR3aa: CAAGLGTSPYEQYF
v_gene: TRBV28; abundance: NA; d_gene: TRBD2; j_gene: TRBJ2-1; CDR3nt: TGTGCCAGCAGTCCCTCCGGGGCGGGAGGTTCCAATGAGCAGTTCTTC; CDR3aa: CASSPSGAGGSNEQFF
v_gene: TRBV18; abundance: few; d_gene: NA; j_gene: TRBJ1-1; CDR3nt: TGTGCCAGCTCACCCGGACAGTTTGAAGCTTTCTTT; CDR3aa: CASSPGQFEAFF
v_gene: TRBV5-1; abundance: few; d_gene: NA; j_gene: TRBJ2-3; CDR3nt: TGCGCCAGCAGCTTGTGGGGGACCACAGATACGCAGTATTTT; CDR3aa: CASSLWGTTDTQYF
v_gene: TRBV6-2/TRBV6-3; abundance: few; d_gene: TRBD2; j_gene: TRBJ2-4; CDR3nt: TGTGCCAGCAGTCCTTCACTAGCGGGAGTCCGGAACATTCAGTACTTC; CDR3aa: CASSPSLAGVRNIQYF
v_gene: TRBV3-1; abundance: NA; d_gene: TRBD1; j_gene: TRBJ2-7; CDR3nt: TGTGCCAGCAGCCTTCAGGGGGTCGGCTACGAGCAGTACTTC; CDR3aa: CASSLQGVGYEQYF
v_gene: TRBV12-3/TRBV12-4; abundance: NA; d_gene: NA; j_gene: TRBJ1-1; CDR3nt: TGTGCCAGCAGTTTGGGGTCAGGGCCAACTGAAGCTTTCTTT; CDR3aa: CASSLGSGPTEAFF
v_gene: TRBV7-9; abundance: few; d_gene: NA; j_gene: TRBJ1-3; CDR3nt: TGTGCCAGCAGCGGCCGGGGGGGTAGAAACACCATATATTTT; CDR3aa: CASSGRGGRNTIYF
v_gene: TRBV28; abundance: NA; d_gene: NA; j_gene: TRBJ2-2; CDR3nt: TGTGCCAGCTTTCGCTTCACCGGGGAGCTGTTTTTT; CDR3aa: CASFRFTGELFF
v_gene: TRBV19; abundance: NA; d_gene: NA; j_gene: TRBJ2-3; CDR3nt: TGTGCCAGTAGACCACAAGGAGGAGGGCTCGGCACAGATACGCAGTATTTT; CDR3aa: CASRPQGGGLGTDTQYF
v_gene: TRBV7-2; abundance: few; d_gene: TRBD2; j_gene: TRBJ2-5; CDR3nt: TGTGCCAGCAGCTTAGGAGCGGGAGCAGGGGAGACCCAGTACTTC; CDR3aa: CASSLGAGAGETQYF
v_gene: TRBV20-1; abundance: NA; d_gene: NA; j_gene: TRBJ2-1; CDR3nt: TGCAGTGCTAGAAAAGATGAGCAGTTCTTC; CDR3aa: CSARKDEQFF
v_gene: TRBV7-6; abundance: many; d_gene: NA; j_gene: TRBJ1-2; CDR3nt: TGTGCCAGCAGCCCACGAACGGGAGGCTACACCTTC; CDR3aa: CASSPRTGGYTF
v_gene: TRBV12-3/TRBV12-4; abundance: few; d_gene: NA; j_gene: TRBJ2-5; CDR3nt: TGTGCCAGCAGTTCCCGGACGAGAGGGGACGAGACCCAGTACTTC; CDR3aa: CASSSRTRGDETQYF
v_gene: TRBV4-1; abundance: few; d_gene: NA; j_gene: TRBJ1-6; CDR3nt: TGCGCCAGCAGCCAAGAACGGGACGGATATAATTCACCCCTCCACTTT; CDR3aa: CASSQERDGYNSPLHF
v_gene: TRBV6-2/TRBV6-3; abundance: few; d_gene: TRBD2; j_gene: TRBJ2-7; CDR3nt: TGTGCCAGCAGTTCCCTACAGCGGACTAGCAACGGCTCCTACGAGCAGTACTTC; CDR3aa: CASSSLQRTSNGSYEQYF
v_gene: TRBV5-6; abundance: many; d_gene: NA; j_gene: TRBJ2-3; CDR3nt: TGTGCCAGCAGCTTGTTCGGCAGTGTCGGGATGGATACGCAGTATTTT; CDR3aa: CASSLFGSVGMDTQYF
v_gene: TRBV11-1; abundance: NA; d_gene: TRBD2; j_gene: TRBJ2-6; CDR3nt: TGTGCCAGCAGCCCGACTAGCGGGACTGGGGCCAACGTCCTGACTTTC; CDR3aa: CASSPTSGTGANVLTF
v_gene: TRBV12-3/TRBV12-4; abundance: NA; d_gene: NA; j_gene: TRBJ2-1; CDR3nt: TGTGCCAGCAGTCCCGCAACCGGGAAAGGCAATGAGCAGTTCTTC; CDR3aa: CASSPATGKGNEQFF
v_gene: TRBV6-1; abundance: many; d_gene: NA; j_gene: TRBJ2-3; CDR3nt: TGTGCCAGCAGGCCCCCGGGACGTCGCACAGATACGCAGTATTTT; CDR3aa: CASRPPGRRTDTQYF
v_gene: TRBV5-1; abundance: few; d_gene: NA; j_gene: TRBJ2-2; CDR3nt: TGCGCCAGCAGCTTGGGCCGAAGAGGCACCGGGGAGCTGTTTTTT; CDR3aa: CASSLGRRGTGELFF
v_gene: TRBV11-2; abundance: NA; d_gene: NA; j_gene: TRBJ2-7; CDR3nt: TGTGCCAGCAGCTTAGGCAGGGGAGGCTACGAGCAGTACTTC; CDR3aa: CASSLGRGGYEQYF
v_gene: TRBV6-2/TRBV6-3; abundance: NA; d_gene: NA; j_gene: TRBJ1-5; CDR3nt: TGTGCCAGCAGACCACAGGATTATAGCAATCAGCCCAAGCATTTT; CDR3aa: CASRPQDYSNQPKHF
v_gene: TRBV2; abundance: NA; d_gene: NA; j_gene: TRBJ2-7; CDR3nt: TGTGCCAGCAGTGAAGCGCGGAGGACAGCTACCTACGAGCAGTACTTC; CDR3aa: CASSEARRTATYEQYF
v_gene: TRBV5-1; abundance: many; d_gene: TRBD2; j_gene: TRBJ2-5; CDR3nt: TGCGCCAGCCGAACCGGGACTAGCGGGATTCAAGAGACCCAGTACTTC; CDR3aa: CASRTGTSGIQETQYF
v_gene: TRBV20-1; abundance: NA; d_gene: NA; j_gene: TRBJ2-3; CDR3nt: TGCAGTGCTAGGAGCGGAGACGAGAGCACAGATACGCAGTATTTT; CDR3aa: CSARSGDESTDTQYF
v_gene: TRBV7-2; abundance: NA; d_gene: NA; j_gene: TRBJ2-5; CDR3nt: TGTGCCAGCAGCCGCCGGGCAGGGCGCGAAGAGACCCAGTACTTC; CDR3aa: CASSRRAGREETQYF
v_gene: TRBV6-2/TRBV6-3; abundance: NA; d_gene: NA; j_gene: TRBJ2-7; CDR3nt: TGTGCCAGCAGTTACCCTTCCGTGGTTTCCTACGAGCAGTACTTC; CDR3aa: CASSYPSVVSYEQYF
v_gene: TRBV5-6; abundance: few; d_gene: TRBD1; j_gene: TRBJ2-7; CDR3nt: TGTGCCAGCAGCTCTCGGAACCTCCTCGGACAGGGGATAACCTACGAGCAGTACTTC; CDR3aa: CASSSRNLLGQGITYEQYF
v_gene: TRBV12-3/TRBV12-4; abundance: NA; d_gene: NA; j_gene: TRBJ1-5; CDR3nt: TGTGCCAGCAGTTTTAGTGGACAGCTATATAGCAATCAGCCCCAGCATTTT; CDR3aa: CASSFSGQLYSNQPQHF
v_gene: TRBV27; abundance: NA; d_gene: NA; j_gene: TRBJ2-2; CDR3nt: TGTGCCAGCAGGAAGGGTCGGCACGCGAACACCGGGGAGCTGTTTTTT; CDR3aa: CASRKGRHANTGELFF
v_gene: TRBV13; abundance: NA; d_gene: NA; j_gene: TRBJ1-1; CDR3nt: TGTGCCAGCAGCTTAGGGGGGGCTCTGTACACTGAAGCTTTCTTT; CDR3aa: CASSLGGALYTEAFF
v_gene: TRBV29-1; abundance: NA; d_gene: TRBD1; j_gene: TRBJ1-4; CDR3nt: TGCAGCGTTGATGGCGACAGGGCGGATGAAAAACTGTTTTTT; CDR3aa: CSVDGDRADEKLFF
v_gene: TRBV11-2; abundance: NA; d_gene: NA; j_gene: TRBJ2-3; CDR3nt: TGTGCCAGCAGCTTAGATCTAGGGTCAGATACGCAGTATTTT; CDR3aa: CASSLDLGSDTQYF
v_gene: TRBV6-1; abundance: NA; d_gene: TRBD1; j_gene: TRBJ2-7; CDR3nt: TGTGCCAGCAGGGATCAATATGAGCCGGATTCCGTCGGACAGGTCTCCTACGAGCAGTACTTC; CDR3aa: CASRDQYEPDSVGQVSYEQYF
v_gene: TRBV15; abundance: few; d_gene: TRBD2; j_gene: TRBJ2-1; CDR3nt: TGTGCCACCGAGCTTCTTAAGCGGGGGAACAATGAGCAGTTCTTC; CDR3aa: CATELLKRGNNEQFF
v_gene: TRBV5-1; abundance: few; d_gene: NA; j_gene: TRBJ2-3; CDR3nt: TGCGCCAGCAGTTTTACAGGGAACCCGAGGCTAGATACGCAGTATTTT; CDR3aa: CASSFTGNPRLDTQYF